These T cell receptor beta chains were read from a single sample in a study of blood T cell repertoires in COVID-19. Using immunoSEQ multiplex PCR, the repertoire was profiled, and TCRdb retains in-frame clones only, with some absent. Among about 93,000 clones listed, roughly 90% were seen once. Material: peripheral blood. The receptors come from a woman older than 75 with acute or convalescent COVID-19. The CDR3 runs from the conserved cysteine through the conserved F or W. Each record gives: clone size, V gene, J gene, D gene, CDR3 DNA, CDR3 protein. A D gene is named only where the DNA matches it firmly. Expanded clones get a size class; other rows say once, few or many, or leave the size out.

clone size: .
V gene: TRBV19
J gene: TRBJ1-2
D gene: TRBD1
CDR3 DNA: TGTGCCAGTAGCAAAGGGGGCCCCTATGGCTACACCTTC
CDR3 protein: CASSKGGPYGYTF

clone size: .
V gene: TRBV5-4
J gene: TRBJ1-2
D gene: .
CDR3 DNA: TGTGCCAGCAGCTCCTACAGGTTACCCTATGGCTACACCTTC
CDR3 protein: CASSSYRLPYGYTF

clone size: .
V gene: TRBV7-9
J gene: TRBJ2-5
D gene: .
CDR3 DNA: TGTGCCAGCAGCTTAGGGACAAACCTTAAAGAGACCCAGTACTTC
CDR3 protein: CASSLGTNLKETQYF

clone size: .
V gene: TRBV7-8
J gene: TRBJ1-6
D gene: TRBD1
CDR3 DNA: TGTGCCAGCAGCTTTGGGGGACAGGGGATGTATCATTCACCCCTCCACTTT
CDR3 protein: CASSFGGQGMYHSPLHF

clone size: .
V gene: TRBV30
J gene: TRBJ1-3
D gene: .
CDR3 DNA: TGTGCCTGGAGCAACAGGGCCTCTGGAAACACCATATATTTT
CDR3 protein: CAWSNRASGNTIYF

clone size: few
V gene: TRBV10-3
J gene: TRBJ2-7
D gene: TRBD2
CDR3 DNA: TGTGCCATCACCCCGACTAGCGGGGGCCCCTCCGAGCAGTACTTC
CDR3 protein: CAITPTSGGPSEQYF

clone size: .
V gene: TRBV5-6
J gene: TRBJ2-5
D gene: TRBD2
CDR3 DNA: TGTGCCAGCAGCTGGGCCCAGCGGGGAGAAGAGACCCAGTACTTC
CDR3 protein: CASSWAQRGEETQYF

clone size: .
V gene: TRBV5-1
J gene: TRBJ1-2
D gene: .
CDR3 DNA: TGCGCCAGCAGCTTGGAAATCGTCGGGAGGTGGGGAGGAGAAGGCTACACCTTC
CDR3 protein: CASSLEIVGRWGGEGYTF

clone size: .
V gene: TRBV20-1
J gene: TRBJ1-5
D gene: .
CDR3 DNA: TGCAGTGCTAGTCTCGGGGTCAATCAGCCCCAGCATTTT
CDR3 protein: CSASLGVNQPQHF

clone size: .
V gene: TRBV19
J gene: TRBJ1-2
D gene: .
CDR3 DNA: .
CDR3 protein: CASSWGGGASDTF

clone size: .
V gene: TRBV5-1
J gene: TRBJ2-6
D gene: .
CDR3 DNA: TGCGCCAGCGGTCTAGGGGTTACGGGGGCCAACGTCCTGACTTTC
CDR3 protein: CASGLGVTGANVLTF

clone size: .
V gene: TRBV9
J gene: TRBJ2-3
D gene: TRBD2
CDR3 DNA: TGTGCCAGCAGCGTAGCTGTGGCGGGGGGCGCAGATACGCAGTATTTT
CDR3 protein: CASSVAVAGGADTQYF

clone size: .
V gene: TRBV4-1
J gene: TRBJ1-6
D gene: .
CDR3 DNA: TGCGCCAGCAGCCAAGATGAGGGTACCATCTTTTCCTATAATTCACCCCTCCACTTT
CDR3 protein: CASSQDEGTIFSYNSPLHF

clone size: .
V gene: TRBV9
J gene: TRBJ2-7
D gene: TRBD2
CDR3 DNA: TGTGCCAGCAGCCCCCGACTAGCGGCACCGTACGAGCAGTACTTC
CDR3 protein: CASSPRLAAPYEQYF

clone size: .
V gene: TRBV18
J gene: TRBJ1-1
D gene: TRBD1
CDR3 DNA: TGTGCCAGCTCACTTCAGCAAAGACAGGGGGCGGGCGGCACTGAAGCTTTCTTT
CDR3 protein: CASSLQQRQGAGGTEAFF

clone size: once
V gene: TRBV4-1
J gene: TRBJ1-1
D gene: TRBD1
CDR3 DNA: TGCGCCAGCAGCCAAGCTGGGACAGGCTGGAGGGGCACTGAAGCTTTCTTT
CDR3 protein: CASSQAGTGWRGTEAFF

clone size: .
V gene: TRBV11-3
J gene: TRBJ2-5
D gene: TRBD2
CDR3 DNA: TGTGCCAGCAGCTTAGGGACTAGCGGGGGACAAGAGACCCAGTACTTC
CDR3 protein: CASSLGTSGGQETQYF

clone size: .
V gene: TRBV19
J gene: TRBJ1-4
D gene: TRBD1
CDR3 DNA: TGTGCCACCTCGTCGGGAGGGACAGTAAATGAAAAACTGTTTTTT
CDR3 protein: CATSSGGTVNEKLFF

clone size: once
V gene: TRBV11-3
J gene: TRBJ2-2
D gene: .
CDR3 DNA: TGTGCCAGCAGCCCCCGAAGGGGCACCGGGGAGCTGTTTTTT
CDR3 protein: CASSPRRGTGELFF

clone size: .
V gene: TRBV20-1
J gene: TRBJ2-7
D gene: .
CDR3 DNA: TGCAGTGCTAGTGGGCAGGGCATGTGGGAGCAGTACTTC
CDR3 protein: CSASGQGMWEQYF

clone size: .
V gene: TRBV6-4
J gene: TRBJ2-1
D gene: TRBD2
CDR3 DNA: TGTGCCAGCAGTGACTACCTAGCGGGGGAGCAGTTCTTC
CDR3 protein: CASSDYLAGEQFF

clone size: once
V gene: TRBV24-1
J gene: TRBJ1-2
D gene: .
CDR3 DNA: TGTGCCACCAGTGACGAAAAAACAGATCTCTATGGCTACACCTTC
CDR3 protein: CATSDEKTDLYGYTF

clone size: once
V gene: TRBV10-3
J gene: TRBJ2-7
D gene: TRBD1
CDR3 DNA: TGTGCCATCAACTCCGGGACAGGGGGCCTCTCCTACGAGCAGTACTTC
CDR3 protein: CAINSGTGGLSYEQYF

clone size: .
V gene: TRBV5-4
J gene: TRBJ2-5
D gene: TRBD2
CDR3 DNA: TGTGCCAGCTCAACCTCTAGCGGGGTTGAGACCCAGTACTTC
CDR3 protein: CASSTSSGVETQYF

clone size: once
V gene: TRBV9
J gene: TRBJ2-3
D gene: TRBD1
CDR3 DNA: TGTGCCAGCAGCGTAGTGAGGGGGCTCGGAGTAGATACGCAGTATTTT
CDR3 protein: CASSVVRGLGVDTQYF

clone size: .
V gene: TRBV29-1
J gene: TRBJ2-7
D gene: .
CDR3 DNA: TGCAGCGTTGCCGTCTCCTACGAGCAGTACTTC
CDR3 protein: CSVAVSYEQYF

clone size: .
V gene: TRBV28
J gene: TRBJ1-2
D gene: .
CDR3 DNA: TGTGCCACCACTGGGGCAGGGCGTTTCTATGGCTACACCTTC
CDR3 protein: CATTGAGRFYGYTF

clone size: .
V gene: TRBV7-6
J gene: TRBJ1-4
D gene: .
CDR3 DNA: TGTGCCAGCAGCCCCAGACCAACAGGAGCAACTAATGAAAAACTGTTTTTT
CDR3 protein: CASSPRPTGATNEKLFF

clone size: .
V gene: TRBV6-5
J gene: TRBJ2-1
D gene: .
CDR3 DNA: TGTGCCAGCAGCCCCCTTTGGCACAATGAGCAGTTCTTC
CDR3 protein: CASSPLWHNEQFF

clone size: .
V gene: TRBV5-1
J gene: TRBJ2-7
D gene: TRBD2
CDR3 DNA: TGCGCCAGCAGGATGGGACTAGCGGGGGAGCAGTACTTC
CDR3 protein: CASRMGLAGEQYF

clone size: .
V gene: TRBV3-1/TRBV3-2
J gene: TRBJ1-2
D gene: .
CDR3 DNA: TGTGCCAGCAGCCAAGTTTTCCGGAACTATGGCTACACCTTC
CDR3 protein: CASSQVFRNYGYTF

clone size: .
V gene: TRBV7-9
J gene: TRBJ1-6
D gene: .
CDR3 DNA: TGTGCCAGCAGCACCCAGGAAAATTCACCCCTCCACTTT
CDR3 protein: CASSTQENSPLHF

clone size: few
V gene: TRBV6-5
J gene: TRBJ1-5
D gene: .
CDR3 DNA: TGTGCCAGCGGTCAGGGAGGACAGCCCCAGCATTTT
CDR3 protein: CASGQGGQPQHF

clone size: once
V gene: TRBV11-3
J gene: TRBJ2-2
D gene: .
CDR3 DNA: TGTGCCAGCAGCTTAGACAGGGTTTCGGCCGGGGAGCTGTTTTTT
CDR3 protein: CASSLDRVSAGELFF

clone size: .
V gene: TRBV2
J gene: TRBJ2-6
D gene: .
CDR3 DNA: TGTGCCAGCAGTAAAGAAAACCTATTCCCCTCTGGGGCCAACGTCCTGACTTTC
CDR3 protein: CASSKENLFPSGANVLTF

clone size: .
V gene: TRBV5-1
J gene: TRBJ2-2
D gene: .
CDR3 DNA: TGCGCCAGCAGGACCGACTTCACCGGGGAGCTGTTTTTT
CDR3 protein: CASRTDFTGELFF

clone size: .
V gene: TRBV27
J gene: TRBJ2-3
D gene: TRBD2
CDR3 DNA: TGTGCCAGCAGCATCCCCAAACTAGCGGGGCCGTCTAGCACAGATACGCAGTATTTT
CDR3 protein: CASSIPKLAGPSSTDTQYF

clone size: .
V gene: TRBV6-6
J gene: TRBJ2-5
D gene: TRBD2
CDR3 DNA: TGTGCCAGCAGTTACTCGAGTACGGGGGGGGCGGAGACCCAGTACTTC
CDR3 protein: CASSYSSTGGAETQYF

clone size: .
V gene: TRBV2
J gene: TRBJ1-6
D gene: .
CDR3 DNA: TGTGCCAGCACCAAATCGGTGGTATATAATTCACCCCTCCACTTT
CDR3 protein: CASTKSVVYNSPLHF

clone size: once
V gene: TRBV23-1
J gene: TRBJ2-6
D gene: TRBD1
CDR3 DNA: TGCGCCAGCAGTGAAGCACCGGGACAGCGATGCTCTGGGGCCAACGTCCTGACTTTC
CDR3 protein: CASSEAPGQRCSGANVLTF

clone size: .
V gene: TRBV19
J gene: TRBJ1-1
D gene: .
CDR3 DNA: TGTGCCAGTAGTCTGAGCCGGGAAGCAATATCGAACACTGAAGCTTTCTTT
CDR3 protein: CASSLSREAISNTEAFF

clone size: .
V gene: TRBV14
J gene: TRBJ2-1
D gene: TRBD2
CDR3 DNA: TGTGCCAGCAGCCCGTTGCTAGCGGGTGAGCAGTTCTTC
CDR3 protein: CASSPLLAGEQFF

clone size: .
V gene: TRBV29-1
J gene: TRBJ1-1
D gene: .
CDR3 DNA: TGCAGCGTCTATTCGGGCAGGGCGGCTTTCTTT
CDR3 protein: CSVYSGRAAFF

clone size: .
V gene: TRBV6-6
J gene: TRBJ1-1
D gene: TRBD1
CDR3 DNA: TGTGCCAGCAGCCCTCGGGACAGGGCAAAAATTGAAGCTTTCTTT
CDR3 protein: CASSPRDRAKIEAFF

clone size: .
V gene: TRBV6-7
J gene: TRBJ1-2
D gene: .
CDR3 DNA: TGTGCCAGCAGTTACTTTCCCGGGACTAGGGGTGGCTACACCTTC
CDR3 protein: CASSYFPGTRGGYTF

clone size: .
V gene: TRBV7-9
J gene: TRBJ2-3
D gene: TRBD1
CDR3 DNA: TGTGCCAGCAGCACCCGACAGGGGGGGACAGATACGCAGTATTTT
CDR3 protein: CASSTRQGGTDTQYF

clone size: .
V gene: TRBV30
J gene: TRBJ2-1
D gene: TRBD1
CDR3 DNA: TGTGCCTGGAGTGTAGGGACAGGGGGTTTCAATGAGCAGTTCTTC
CDR3 protein: CAWSVGTGGFNEQFF

clone size: .
V gene: TRBV7-3
J gene: TRBJ2-1
D gene: .
CDR3 DNA: TGTGCCAGCAGCCCTGTGTTGAGGTCCTACAATGAGCAGTTCTTC
CDR3 protein: CASSPVLRSYNEQFF

clone size: .
V gene: TRBV10-3
J gene: TRBJ1-1
D gene: .
CDR3 DNA: TGTGCCATCAGTGAGCGGGCAGCGGTGAGCGGCGCTGAAGCTTTCTTT
CDR3 protein: CAISERAAVSGAEAFF

clone size: .
V gene: TRBV5-4
J gene: TRBJ1-5
D gene: TRBD1
CDR3 DNA: TGTGCCAGCAGTGTCGGAGGGGGCTCGGGCAATCAGCCCCAGCATTTT
CDR3 protein: CASSVGGGSGNQPQHF

clone size: once
V gene: TRBV4-1
J gene: TRBJ1-3
D gene: TRBD1
CDR3 DNA: TGCGCCAGCAGCCTACGGGACAGTTCTGGCAACACCATATATTTT
CDR3 protein: CASSLRDSSGNTIYF